A single sample gave rise to the 16 T cell receptor beta chains below, sequenced in a study of T cell repertoires in cytomegalovirus infection. Each CDR3 protein is one row after TCRdb ran MiXCR on the reads. The sample lists 200,000 to 250,000 distinct CDR3 sequences, more than 9% occurring once. The sequenced sample was PBMCs. All receptors derive from a human donor in good health (CMV status not recorded). Some clones in this sample may be carry-over from other donors' samples.

This sequence joins TRBV6-5 and TRBJ2-1; possibly TRBD1 for D (6 bases). Germline CDR1 is MNHEY and CDR2 is SVGAGI. V was pared by 6 bases and J by 7 bases, with 13 bases between. This CDR3 has 13 residues. For the CDR3, the DNA is TGTGCCAGCAGGGGCCAGGGGAGTAATGAGCAGTTCTTC. It specifies CASRGQGSNEQFF.

This clonotype was seen at least ten times. The chain employs TRBV7-6 and TRBJ1-4; D not resolved. The CDR3 runs 16 residues. The germline V and J ends were trimmed by 1 base and 8 bases, with 17 bases remaining between them. The germline gives CDR1 SGHVS, CDR2 FNYEAQ. CDR3 nucleotide sequence: TGTGCCAGCAGCTTAGATTTACCGGGTCTCCGGGAAAAACTGTTTTTT. Translation gives CASSLDLPGLREKLFF. Based on the CDR3 plus reference TRBV7-6 and TRBJ1-4, the full variable domain is GAGVSQSPRYKVTKRGQDVALRCDPISGHVSLYWYRQALGQGPEFLTYFNYEAQQDKSGLPNDRFSAERPEGSISTLTIQRTEQRDSAMYRCASSLDLPGLREKLFFGSGTQLSVL.

This clonotype was counted at least ten times. The chain combines TRBV29-1 with TRBJ2-7; D perhaps matches TRBD2 (5 bases). The CDR3 has 16 amino acids. Germline CDR1 SQVTM, CDR2 ANQGSEA. Trimming stripped 7 bases from V and 0 bases from J, with 22 bases between. Here the CDR3 DNA reads TGCAGCGCACCCCACGCTAGCCACCTAAGCTCCTACGAGCAGTACTTC. Amino acid sequence: CSAPHASHLSSYEQYF.

This clonotype was seen many times. V gene TRBV7-2 combines with J gene TRBJ2-7; D is perhaps TRBD1 (5 bases). The CDR3 runs to 14 residues. Germline assignment: CDR1 SGHTA and CDR2 FQGNSA. V was shortened by 4 bases and J by 4 bases, with 14 bases between the two germline ends. The CDR3 bases are TGTGCCAGCAGCTCGAGGCAGGGTGGTTACGAGCAGTACTTC. Amino acid sequence: CASSSRQGGYEQYF.

The chain employs TRBV9 and TRBJ2-7; D may match TRBD1 or TRBD2 (5 bases each). Trimming shortened V by 4 bases and J by 7 bases, and 18 bases separated the two germline ends. The CDR3 extends over 14 amino acids. Germline V gene sequence: CDR1 SGDLS, CDR2 YYNGEE. CDR3 bases: TGTGCCAGCAGCCCGGACACTAACTGGAGGGAGCAGTACTTC. This translates into CASSPDTNWREQYF.

In its sample, this clonotype was seen a few times. The V gene is TRBV29-1, the J gene TRBJ1-3; the D is unclear. This CDR3 spans 12 amino acids. V lost 4 bases and J 0 bases, leaving 4 bases between the germline ends. Germline loops: CDR1 SQVTM, CDR2 ANQGSEA. The CDR3 DNA reads as TGCAGCGTTGTCCCCTCTGGAAACACCATATATTTT. Translation: CSVVPSGNTIYF. The full variable domain, with the rest looked up from reference TRBV29-1 and TRBJ1-3, is SAVISQKPSRDICQRGTSLTIQCQVDSQVTMMFWYRQQPGQSLTLIATANQGSEATYESGFVIDKFPISRPNLTFSTLTVSNMSPEDSSIYLCSVVPSGNTIYFGEGSWLTVV.

This clonotype came up a few times. The chain recombines TRBV7-8 with TRBJ1-1; TRBD1 aligns across 7 bases. Losses at the gene ends were 4 bases for V and 4 bases for J; bases not matched to a gene: 6. CDR1 SGHVS and CDR2 FQNEAQ come from the germline V gene. This CDR3 has 14 residues. DNA for the CDR3: TGTGCCAGCAGCTCCACAGGGGAAGGCACTGAAGCTTTCTTT. This translates into CASSSTGEGTEAFF.

CDR3 DNA sequence: TGTGCCAGCAGTCCCCTGGACAGATTCACTCAGCCCCAGCATTTT. As protein: CASSPLDRFTQPQHF. J is TRBJ1-5 and V is TRBV27, with D maybe TRBD1 (6 bases). Trimming cost V 5 bases and J 6 bases, with 17 bases left between them. The CDR3 runs to 15 residues. Germline V gene data show CDR1 as MNHEY and CDR2 as SMNVEV (reference sequence).

The table lists this clonotype with many counts. The CDR3 coding sequence is TGTGCCAGTAGAACGGGACAGGGAGCCGATACGCAGTATTTT. Its protein is CASRTGQGADTQYF. The chain combines TRBV19 with TRBJ2-3; 9 nucleotides line up with TRBD1. The CDR3 is made up of 14 amino acids. The germline gives CDR1 LNHDA, CDR2 SQIVND (reference sequence). With 6 bases clipped from V and 6 bases from J, the junction kept 7 bases outside the gene matches.

This clonotype was observed many times. The chain couples TRBV7-8 to TRBJ2-1; 11 bases fit TRBD2. The CDR3 is made up of 21 amino acids. Trimming took 5 bases from V and 7 from J; bases not matched to a gene: 25. The germline V gene encodes CDR1 SGHVS and CDR2 FQNEAQ. The CDR3 loop is CASSHIIQGWVAGGPTNEQFF. Here the CDR3 DNA reads TGTGCCAGCAGCCACATCATACAGGGGTGGGTAGCGGGGGGGCCAACGAATGAGCAGTTCTTC.

This chain connects TRBV29-1 to TRBJ1-4; 9 bases map to TRBD1. V lost 7 bases and J lost 8; bases outside the gene matches: 8. The CDR3 has 13 amino acids. In germline, CDR1 is SQVTM, CDR2 ANQGSEA. CDR3 bases: TGCAGCGCCTGGACAGGGGTGGGAGAAAAACTGTTTTTT. It yields the protein CSAWTGVGEKLFF.

This clonotype was detected many times. The V and J genes are TRBV7-2 and TRBJ2-3; D remains ambiguous. Trimming stripped 4 bases from V and 7 bases from J, with 12 bases between. Germline V gene data show CDR1 as SGHTA and CDR2 as FQGNSA. The CDR3 length is 13 residues. CDR3 amino acids: CASSSTQWNTQYF. The CDR3 DNA sequence: TGTGCCAGCAGCTCAACCCAATGGAATACGCAGTATTTT.

The chain links TRBV7-2 to TRBJ1-1; 7 bases map to TRBD1. The germline V gene has CDR1 SGHTA and CDR2 FQGNSA. V gave up 5 bases and J gave up 4 bases; unmatched junction bases: 10. CDR3 length equals 15 residues. CDR3 in DNA: TGTGCCAGCAGCCCCCCGACAGGGTCCCTCACTGAAGCTTTCTTT. It specifies CASSPPTGSLTEAFF.

This rearrangement joins TRBV29-1 to TRBJ2-3; D might be TRBD2 (5 bases). Germline CDR1 is SQVTM and CDR2 is ANQGSEA. This CDR3 spans 16 amino acids. V lost 0 bases, J lost 1 base, and 14 bases lay in between. CDR3 residues: CSVEDLASLGTDTQYF. In DNA form, the CDR3 reads TGCAGCGTTGAAGATCTTGCTAGCCTAGGCACAGATACGCAGTATTTT.

The chain couples TRBV14 to TRBJ1-1, with D tentatively TRBD1 (6 bases). V shed 1 base and J shed 6 bases, with 12 bases lying between them. The CDR3 is 14 amino acids. In germline, CDR1 is SGHDN, CDR2 FVKESK. CDR3 sequence (DNA): TGTGCCAGCAGCCAAGCGGTCAGGGGCGCTGAAGCTTTCTTT. It codes for CASSQAVRGAEAFF.

This clonotype was counted ten times or more. CDR3: CAISEMSGRAKGYEQYF. Written as DNA, the CDR3 is TGTGCCATCAGTGAGATGAGCGGGAGGGCCAAAGGGTACGAGCAGTACTTC. The chain is built from TRBV10-3 and TRBJ2-7; 10 nucleotides line up with TRBD2. The germline V gene encodes CDR1 ENHRY and CDR2 SYGVKD. After removal of 2 bases from V and 4 bases from J, the junction contained 11 bases not matched to a gene. The CDR3 covers 17 residues.